One sample yielded the 9 T cell receptor beta chains listed below, sequenced in a study of T cell responses to AZD1222 COVID-19 vaccine. The assay was immunoSEQ multiplex PCR, and TCRdb's table has in-frame clones only and misses some. The data hold more than 120,000 clones, with around 83% observed a single time. This material consisted of peripheral blood, taken 28 days after the second AZD1222 dose. Every receptor here comes from an adult who received the AZD1222 COVID-19 vaccine.

The chain has TRBV9 and TRBJ2-1; perhaps TRBD2 as D (5 bases). CDR1 SGDLS and CDR2 YYNGEE come from the germline V gene. CDR3 length equals 15 residues. V dropped 3 bases and J dropped 3 bases, with 13 bases sitting between them. CDR3 loop: CASSAFSENYNEQFF. In DNA, the CDR3 is TGTGCCAGCAGCGCGTTTAGCGAAAACTACAATGAGCAGTTCTTC.

On this clone: Germline and junction disagree at one end, which may indicate a read error. The rearrangement joins TRBV28 to TRBJ1-3; D ambiguous. Per the germline V gene, CDR1 is MDHEN and CDR2 is SYDVKM. This CDR3 contains 13 residues. DNA of the CDR3: TGTGCCAGCAGACCCGAAAAGCGAAACGCCATATATTTT. It codes for CASRPEKRNAIYF.

V is TRBV28 and J is TRBJ2-2; possibly TRBD2 for D (6 bases). CDR1 MDHEN and CDR2 SYDVKM come from the germline V gene. V dropped 4 bases and J dropped 4 bases, with 13 bases sitting between them. The CDR3 covers 15 residues. CDR3 residues: CASSSPPGLTGELFF. The CDR3 DNA is TGTGCCAGCAGTTCTCCCCCGGGACTCACCGGGGAGCTGTTTTTT. The full variable domain, rest sourced from reference TRBV28 and TRBJ2-2, is DVKVTQSSRYLVKRTGEKVFLECVQDMDHENMFWYRQDPGLGLRLIYFSYDVKMKEKGDIPEGYSVSREKKERFSLILESASTNQTSMYLCASSSPPGLTGELFFGEGSRLTVL.

This clone was counted only a few times. The chain is built from TRBV7-9 and TRBJ1-5; D is unresolved. Trimming pared 4 bases from V and 9 bases from J, leaving 10 bases between. There are 12 residues in the CDR3. CDR1 is SEHNR and CDR2 is FQNEAQ in the germline V gene (reference sequence). In DNA, the CDR3 is TGTGCCAGCAGCTCTGAATCTTGGCCCCAGCATTTT. This translates into CASSSESWPQHF.

The V call is TRBV6-5, the J call TRBJ1-2; D uncertain. V lost 0 bases and J lost 4, with 6 bases in between. The CDR3 has 13 amino acids. Germline V CDR1 and CDR2: MNHEY, SVGAGI. CDR3 DNA sequence: TGTGCCAGCAGTTACTCGAGCCTCTATGGCTACACCTTC. It is translated as CASSYSSLYGYTF.

The CDR3 loop reads CASNDRDGSPLHF. CDR3 coding DNA: TGTGCCAGCAACGACAGGGATGGATCACCCCTCCACTTT. This chain connects TRBV7-9 to TRBJ1-6, with 7 positions matching TRBD1. CDR1 is SEHNR, CDR2 FQNEAQ, per germline (reference sequence). The V gene end was trimmed by 7 bases and the J gene end by 10 bases; junction bases not matched to a gene: 7. CDR3 length: 13 residues.

This clone was counted a few times. This chain connects TRBV4-2 to TRBJ1-5; D unclear. The germline V and J ends were trimmed by 1 base and 6 bases, with 13 bases remaining between them. The germline V gene encodes CDR1 LGHNA and CDR2 YNFKEQ. The CDR3 has 15 amino acids. This CDR3 reads CASSQVRSFGQPQHF. CDR3 DNA sequence: TGTGCCAGCAGCCAAGTTAGGAGTTTCGGTCAGCCCCAGCATTTT.

The chain is built from TRBV5-6 and TRBJ2-2; possibly TRBD1 for D (6 bases). The CDR3 totals 15 residues. The germline V gene encodes CDR1 SGHDT and CDR2 YYEEEE. V gave up 2 bases and J gave up 2 bases, with 10 bases separating them. CDR3 sequence reads: CASSFWGRNTGELFF. CDR3 DNA sequence: TGTGCCAGCAGCTTTTGGGGGCGCAACACCGGGGAGCTGTTTTTT. The full variable domain, with the rest looked up from reference TRBV5-6 and TRBJ2-2, is DAGVTQSPTHLIKTRGQQVTLRCSPKSGHDTVSWYQQALGQGPQFIFQYYEEEERQRGNFPDRFSGHQFPNYSSELNVNALLLGDSALYLCASSFWGRNTGELFFGEGSRLTVL.

V gene TRBV28 combines with J gene TRBJ1-5, with 9 nucleotides matching TRBD1. V shed 7 bases, J shed 4 bases, and the junction held 5 bases outside the gene matches. The CDR3 length is 14 residues. Germline CDR1 reads MDHEN; CDR2 reads SYDVKM. The CDR3 sequence: CASTGQGSNQPQHF. In DNA form, the CDR3 reads TGTGCCAGCACCGGACAGGGGTCAAATCAGCCCCAGCATTTT.